Following are 8 T cell receptor beta chains from one sample sequenced in a study of cytomegalovirus exposure and HLA in healthy donors. With 60 Vbeta and 13 Jbeta primers, the PCR was carried out. Repertoires were generated with immunoSEQ multiplex PCR, while TCRdb's copy carries only in-frame clones and drops some. The sample holds over 80,000 clones, around 81% seen once. Sequenced input: PBMCs. These TCRs come from a man aged 35 to 55 in good health and CMV-seropositive.

The chain uses TRBV7-2 and TRBJ2-5; 8 nucleotides align to TRBD1. CDR1 and CDR2 from the germline V gene are SGHTA and FQGNSA. This CDR3 is built from 14 residues. V trimming: 6 bases; J trimming: 5 bases; junction bases outside the gene matches: 8. CDR3 protein: CASSRPTGAETQYF. CDR3 coding DNA: TGTGCCAGCAGTCGACCGACAGGGGCGGAGACCCAGTACTTC.

This chain links TRBV28 with TRBJ1-2; D not resolved. This CDR3 is built from 14 residues. V was shortened by 3 bases and J by 5 bases, with 13 bases between the two germline ends. From germline, CDR1 is MDHEN and CDR2 SYDVKM. CDR3: CASSLPQATYGYTF. CDR3 sequence (DNA): TGTGCCAGCAGTTTGCCCCAAGCGACGTATGGCTACACCTTC.

In the case of this clone: One junction end disagrees with the germline gene, perhaps due to a read error. The CDR3 DNA sequence: TGTGCCAGCAGTTATACCGGCTCTGGGGCCAACGGCCTGACTTTC. Protein product: CASSYTGSGANGLTF. V and J are TRBV6-6 and TRBJ2-6; the D gene is possibly TRBD1 (5 bases). Germline V gene lookup returns CDR1 MNHNY and CDR2 SVGAGI (reference sequence). The CDR3 extends over 15 amino acids.

This clone was detected once. The J gene is TRBJ2-7, the V gene TRBV7-2; 12 bases map to TRBD2. Germline trimming cut 5 bases from V and 6 bases from J; bases unmatched to any gene: 5. Germline V gene sequence: CDR1 SGHTA, CDR2 FQGNSA. The CDR3 is 14 residues long. The CDR3 nucleotides read TGTGCCAGCAGCCGAACGGGACTAGCGGGCGAGCAGTACTTC. This translates into CASSRTGLAGEQYF.

The J gene is TRBJ1-4, the V gene TRBV6-5, with 9 bases that match TRBD1. The CDR3 is made up of 15 amino acids. With V trimmed by 6 bases and J by 8 bases, 10 bases remained unmatched. Germline V gene data show CDR1 as MNHEY and CDR2 as SVGAGI. DNA for the CDR3: TGTGCCAGCAGCCCGGGACAGGGCATAGGAGAAAAACTGTTTTTT. Amino acid sequence: CASSPGQGIGEKLFF.

This clone was detected a few times. V is TRBV5-1 and J is TRBJ1-5; possible D gene TRBD1, 5 bases. Between the trimmed V and J ends, which lost 1 base and 9 bases, there was a span of 14 bases. The CDR3 has 14 residues. CDR1 SGHRS and CDR2 YFSETQ come from the germline V gene. The CDR3 here is CASSLMGNGAPQHF. The CDR3 DNA is TGCGCCAGCAGCTTGATGGGAAATGGGGCGCCCCAGCATTTT.

This clone was counted between two and nine times. The chain uses TRBV5-4 and TRBJ1-2; 8 nucleotides line up with TRBD1. The CDR3 covers 14 residues. Looked up from germline, CDR1 is SGHNT and CDR2 is YYREEE (reference sequence). The J segment lost 7 bases and the V segment lost 5 bases, leaving 10 bases of the junction unmatched. The CDR3 DNA sequence: TGTGCCAGCAGACTGGGGGGACAGGCCCCTGGCTACACCTTC. Translated: CASRLGGQAPGYTF. The variable domain in full, with the rest retrieved from reference TRBV5-4 and TRBJ1-2, is ETGVTQSPTHLIKTRGQQVTLRCSSQSGHNTVSWYQQALGQGPQFIFQYYREEENGRGNFPPRFSGLQFPNYSSELNVNALELDDSALYLCASRLGGQAPGYTFGSGTRLTVV.

The DNA of the CDR3 is TGTGCCAGCAGCTTAGAACACTCTGGGGCCAACGTCCTGACTTTC. This gives the protein CASSLEHSGANVLTF. J is TRBJ2-6 and V is TRBV7-2; no reliable D call. This CDR3 has 15 amino acids. Between the trimmed V and J ends, which lost 1 base and 0 bases, there was a span of 4 bases. Germline V gene sequence: CDR1 SGHTA, CDR2 FQGNSA.